These 10 T cell receptor beta chains were all obtained from the same sample, sequenced in a study of breast tumors, draining lymph nodes, adjacent tissues. Axillary draining lymph nodes of breast cancer patients supplied the node samples. TCRdb itself ran the multiplex PCR reads through MiXCR, one entry per CDR3 protein. The repertoire has 150,000 to 200,000 distinct CDR3 sequences, around 33% of them found once; the top ten carry 4% to 5.5%. Source material: axillary lymph node tissue. The receptors here all came from a female donor with breast cancer. Some clones in this sample may be carry-over from other donors' samples.

The rearrangement links TRBV19 to TRBJ2-2, with D perhaps matching TRBD1 (7 bases). Germline V CDR1 and CDR2: LNHDA, SQIVND (reference sequence). The ends were cut back, 2 bases at V and 5 bases at J, with 12 bases in the middle. The CDR3 loop spans 15 amino acids. As DNA, the CDR3 is TGTGCCAGTAGTATATCGGAGGGGGCTACCGGGGAGCTGTTTTTT. Translation: CASSISEGATGELFF.

In regard to this clonotype: Possible read error: a much larger clone is one base away. The genes are TRBV13 and TRBJ2-1, with D maybe TRBD2 (7 bases). The germline CDR1 and CDR2 sequences are PRHDT and FYEKMQ (reference sequence). The CDR3 length is 13 residues. As DNA, the CDR3 is TGTGCCAGCAGCTTAAGGGGGGGAAATGGGCAGTTCTTC. Protein product: CASSLRGGNGQFF.

In its sample, this clonotype was seen a few times. The genes are TRBV30 and TRBJ2-2, with 15 positions matching TRBD2. The CDR3 totals 15 residues. V lost 3 bases to trimming and J lost 5 bases; unmatched junction nucleotides: 1. Germline CDR1 and CDR2: GTSNPN and SVGIG (reference sequence). This CDR3 reads CAWRGTSGRTGELFF. The DNA for the CDR3 is TGTGCCTGGAGGGGGACTAGCGGGAGGACCGGGGAGCTGTTTTTT.

Of note for this clonotype: It may be a read error: a sequence one base away is much more abundant. The rearrangement uses TRBV6-2 or TRBV6-3 and TRBJ1-3; no clear D gene. The V gene's germline CDR1 is MNHEY and CDR2 SVGEGT. The CDR3 is 16 amino acids. Deletions cut 5 bases from V and 4 bases from J, with 18 bases between. CDR3 nucleotide sequence: TGTGCCAGCAGTCATAGGCCCGACTTGGGAGGAAACACCATATATTTT. Translated: CASSHRPDLGGNTIYF.

This clonotype was recorded many times. The gene calls are TRBV28 and TRBJ2-7, with D uncertain. In germline, CDR1 is MDHEN, CDR2 SYDVKM. Trimming left V 3 bases short and J 0 bases short, with 3 bases between. The CDR3 has 12 amino acids. The CDR3 coding sequence is TGTGCCAGCAGTTTTAGCTCCTACGAGCAGTACTTC. Amino acid sequence: CASSFSSYEQYF.

The V gene is TRBV10-3, the J gene TRBJ1-4; 8 bases line up with TRBD1. This CDR3 is 17 amino acids long. The trim removed 1 base at V and 3 bases at J, leaving 7 bases unmatched. Germline loops: CDR1 ENHRY, CDR2 SYGVKD. CDR3: CAISEFGQGTANEKLFF. As DNA, the CDR3 is TGTGCCATCAGTGAGTTCGGACAGGGTACGGCTAATGAAAAACTGTTTTTT.

This clonotype was recorded many times. The chain has TRBV9 and TRBJ2-7, with TRBD1 matching 8 bases. Trimming took 4 bases from V and 6 from J; bases not matched to a gene: 12. CDR3 size: 15 residues. The germline gives CDR1 SGDLS, CDR2 YYNGEE. CDR3 in amino acids: CASSPQQGALGEQYF. CDR3 DNA sequence: TGTGCCAGCAGCCCCCAGCAGGGGGCCCTCGGCGAGCAGTACTTC.

This clonotype was observed at least ten times. The chain combines TRBV6-5 with TRBJ1-4; perhaps TRBD1 as D (6 bases). CDR1 and CDR2 (germline): MNHEY, SVGAGI. This CDR3 has 16 amino acids. V was cut by 5 bases and J by 4 bases, with 17 bases left in between. The CDR3 spells CASSPLLQGINEKLFF. The DNA for the CDR3 is TGTGCCAGCAGTCCCCTGTTACAGGGCATTAATGAAAAACTGTTTTTT.

This clonotype was seen repeatedly, ten times or more. The chain has TRBV4-2 and TRBJ2-7, with D perhaps being TRBD1 or TRBD2 (8 bases each). This CDR3 is 17 amino acids long. V lost 1 base and J 4 bases, leaving 20 bases between the germline ends. Germline CDR1 LGHNA, CDR2 YNFKEQ. The CDR3 sequence is CASSQGREAGGGYEQYF. The CDR3 DNA reads as TGTGCCAGCAGCCAAGGGCGGGAGGCAGGGGGCGGTTACGAGCAGTACTTC.

This clonotype has more than one count but fewer than ten. The chain combines TRBV28 with TRBJ1-2; D is uncertain. Germline V gives CDR1 MDHEN, CDR2 SYDVKM. The V and J ends lost 6 bases and 8 bases respectively, with 10 bases between them. The CDR3 has 11 amino acids. The CDR3 here is CASRANVGYTF. For the CDR3, the DNA is TGTGCCAGCAGGGCTAATGTAGGCTACACCTTC.